Each of the 6 T cell receptor beta chains below was sequenced from the same sample in a study of cytomegalovirus exposure and HLA in healthy donors. The PCR employed 60 Vbeta primers together with 13 Jbeta primers. Libraries were prepared by immunoSEQ multiplex PCR; TCRdb keeps only in-frame clonotypes and omits some of them. The sample gives just over 150,000 clones, around 76% of which show up once; roughly 2% is in the top ten. Material for sequencing was PBMCs. The source of these receptors is a female donor in good health and CMV-seronegative.

The rearrangement uses TRBV7-2 and TRBJ2-7; D call uncertain. Germline CDR1 reads SGHTA; CDR2 reads FQGNSA. CDR3 length: 14 residues. Trimming removed 5 bases at V and 1 base at J, with 12 bases between. The chain's CDR3 is CASSPLDGSYEQYF. The CDR3 DNA reads as TGTGCCAGCAGCCCGCTAGACGGTTCCTACGAGCAGTACTTC.

This sequence joins TRBV9 and TRBJ2-6; D remains unclear. CDR1 and CDR2 from the germline V gene are SGDLS and YYNGEE. This CDR3 is 14 amino acids long. V dropped 4 bases and J dropped 2 bases, with 7 bases sitting between them. CDR3 nucleotide sequence: TGTGCCAGCAGCACCGGTCCTGGGGCCAACGTCCTGACTTTC. Amino acids: CASSTGPGANVLTF.

This chain's CDR3 is CASATSGGTETQYF. Written as DNA, the CDR3 is TGCGCCAGCGCCACTAGCGGGGGGACGGAGACCCAGTACTTC. This sequence joins TRBV5-1 and TRBJ2-5; 12 bases line up with TRBD2. Unmatched junction bases numbered 6, after V lost 7 bases and J lost 5 bases. Germline loops: CDR1 SGHRS, CDR2 YFSETQ. CDR3 size: 14 residues.

The chain recombines TRBV2 with TRBJ1-5; 8 bases line up with TRBD1. Germline V lookup: CDR1 SNHLY, CDR2 FYNNEI. The CDR3 consists of 14 residues. V gave up 3 bases and J gave up 7 bases; unmatched junction bases: 5. The CDR3 DNA reads TGTGCCAGCAGTGATACAGGGGGGCAGCAGCCCCAGCATTTT. It yields the protein CASSDTGGQQPQHF.

Remarks on this clone: This sample also contains other DNA sequences that code for the same CDR3. This chain links TRBV29-1 with TRBJ1-1; TRBD1 aligns across 11 bases. The CDR3 spans 13 residues. After removal of 5 bases from V and 2 bases from J, the junction contained 1 base not matched to a gene. Germline loops: CDR1 SQVTM, CDR2 ANQGSEA. CDR3 region: CSVRTGGNTEAFF. The CDR3 nucleotides are TGCAGCGTTAGGACAGGGGGCAACACTGAAGCTTTCTTT.

The J gene is TRBJ2-2, the V gene TRBV30, with 9 bases aligning to TRBD1. Germline V gives CDR1 GTSNPN, CDR2 SVGIG (reference sequence). The CDR3 has 14 amino acids. Trimming cost V 3 bases and J 6 bases; bases outside gene matches: 5. CDR3 sequence: CAWSFGTGPGELFF. DNA for the CDR3: TGTGCCTGGAGCTTCGGGACAGGGCCCGGGGAGCTGTTTTTT.